This T cell receptor (beta chain) was profiled in a study of blood T cell repertoires in COVID-19. As for the study in general: Both acute and convalescent COVID-19 samples were obtained from the United States, Italy and Spain. Sources were T cells, B-cell-depleted T cells, or PBMCs; the material itself was cDNA or gDNA.

In the study's own analysis: Nucleated cell counts were estimated from reference gene primer amplification. Only in-frame clones appear in the TCRdb table, and some are missing; sequencing was by immunoSEQ multiplex PCR. The D gene and trimming were derived from the DNA, and the V and J assignments and clone size from that table. Of more than 150,000 clones listed, 70% to 90% are singletons. Germline V gives CDR1 MDHEN, CDR2 SYDVKM. The V gene lost 3 bases and the J gene lost 0 bases, with 6 bases spanning the gap. CDR3 length equals 13 residues. This clone was found a few times. The origin of this receptor is a woman aged 65 to 85 with acute or convalescent COVID-19. This rearrangement joins TRBV28 to TRBJ2-7; no firm D call. Sequenced: peripheral blood. The CDR3 spells CASSLSSSYEQYF. CDR3 coding DNA: TGTGCCAGCAGTTTGAGTTCCTCCTACGAGCAGTACTTC.